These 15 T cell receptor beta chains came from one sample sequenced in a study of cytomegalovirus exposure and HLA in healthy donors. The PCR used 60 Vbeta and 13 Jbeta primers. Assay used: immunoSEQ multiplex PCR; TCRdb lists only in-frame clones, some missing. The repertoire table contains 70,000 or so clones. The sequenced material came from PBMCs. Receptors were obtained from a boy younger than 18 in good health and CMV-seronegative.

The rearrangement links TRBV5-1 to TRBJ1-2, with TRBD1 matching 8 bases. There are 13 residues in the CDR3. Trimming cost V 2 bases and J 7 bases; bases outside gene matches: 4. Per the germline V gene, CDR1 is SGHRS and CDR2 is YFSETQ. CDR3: CASSFSGGFGYTF. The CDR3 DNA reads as TGCGCCAGCAGCTTTTCAGGGGGCTTTGGCTACACCTTC.

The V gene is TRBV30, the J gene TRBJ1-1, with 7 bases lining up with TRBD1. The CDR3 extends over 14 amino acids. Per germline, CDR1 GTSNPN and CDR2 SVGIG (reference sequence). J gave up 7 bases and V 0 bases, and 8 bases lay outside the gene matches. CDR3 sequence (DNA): TGTGCCTGGAGTGTATACCTGGGGGACAGTGAAGCTTTCTTT. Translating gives CAWSVYLGDSEAFF.

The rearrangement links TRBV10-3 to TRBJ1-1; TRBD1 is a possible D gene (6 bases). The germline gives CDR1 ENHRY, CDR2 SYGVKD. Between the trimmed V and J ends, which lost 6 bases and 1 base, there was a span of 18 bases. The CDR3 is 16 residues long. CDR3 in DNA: TGTGCCATCAGCGATCCAATGGGGACACCGAACACTGAAGCTTTCTTT. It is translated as CAISDPMGTPNTEAFF.

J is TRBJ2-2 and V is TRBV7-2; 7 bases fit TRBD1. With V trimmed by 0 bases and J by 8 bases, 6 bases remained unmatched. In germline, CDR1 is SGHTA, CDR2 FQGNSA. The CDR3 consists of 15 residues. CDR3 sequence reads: CASSLAPRGRGELFF. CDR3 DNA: TGTGCCAGCAGCTTAGCGCCTAGGGGGCGTGGGGAGCTGTTTTTT. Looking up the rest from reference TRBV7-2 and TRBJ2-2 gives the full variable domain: GAGVSQSPSNKVTEKGKDVELRCDPISGHTALYWYRQSLGQGLEFLIYFQGNSAPDKSGLPSDRFSAERTGGSVSTLTIQRTQQEDSAVYLCASSLAPRGRGELFFGEGSRLTVL.

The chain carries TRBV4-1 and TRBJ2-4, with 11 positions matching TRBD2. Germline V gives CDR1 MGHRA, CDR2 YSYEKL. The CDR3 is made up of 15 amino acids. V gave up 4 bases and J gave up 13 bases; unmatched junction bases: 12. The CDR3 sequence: CASSPLSGSGGVQYF. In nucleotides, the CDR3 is TGCGCCAGCAGCCCCCTGAGTGGTAGCGGGGGGGTACAGTACTTC.

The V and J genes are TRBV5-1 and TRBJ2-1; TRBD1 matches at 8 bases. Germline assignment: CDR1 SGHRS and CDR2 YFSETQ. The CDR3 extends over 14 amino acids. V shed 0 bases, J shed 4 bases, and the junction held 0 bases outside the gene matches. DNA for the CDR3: TGCGCCAGCAGCTTGGGACAGGGGTACAATGAGCAGTTCTTC. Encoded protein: CASSLGQGYNEQFF.

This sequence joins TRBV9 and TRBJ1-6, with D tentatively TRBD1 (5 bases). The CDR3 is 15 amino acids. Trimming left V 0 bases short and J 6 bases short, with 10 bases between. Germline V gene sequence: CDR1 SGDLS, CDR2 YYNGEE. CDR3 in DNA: TGTGCCAGCAGCGTAGAGCCAGGGTCTAATTCACCCCTCCACTTT. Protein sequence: CASSVEPGSNSPLHF.

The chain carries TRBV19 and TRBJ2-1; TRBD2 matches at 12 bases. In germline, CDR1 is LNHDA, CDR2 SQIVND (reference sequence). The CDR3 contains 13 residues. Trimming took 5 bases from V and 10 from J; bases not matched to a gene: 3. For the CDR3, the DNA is TGTGCCAGTAGTCCTAGCGGGGGGGGCGAGCAGTTCTTC. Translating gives CASSPSGGGEQFF.

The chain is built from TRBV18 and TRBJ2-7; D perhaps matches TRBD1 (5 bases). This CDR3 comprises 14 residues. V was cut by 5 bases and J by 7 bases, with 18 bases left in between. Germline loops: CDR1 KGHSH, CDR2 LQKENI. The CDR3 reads CASSSRTPLEEQYF. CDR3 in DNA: TGTGCCAGCTCATCAAGGACACCGCTTGAGGAGCAGTACTTC.

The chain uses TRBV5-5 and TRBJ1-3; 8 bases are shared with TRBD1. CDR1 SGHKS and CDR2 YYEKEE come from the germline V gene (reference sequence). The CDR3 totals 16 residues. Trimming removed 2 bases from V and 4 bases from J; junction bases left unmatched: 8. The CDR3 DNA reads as TGTGCCAGCAGCTTACCCCAGGGGGCCAGCGGAAACACCATATATTTT. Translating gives CASSLPQGASGNTIYF.

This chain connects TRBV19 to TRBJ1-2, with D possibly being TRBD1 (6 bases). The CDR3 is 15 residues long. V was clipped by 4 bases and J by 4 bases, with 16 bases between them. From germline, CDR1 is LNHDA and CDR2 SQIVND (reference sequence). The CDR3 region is CASSRQAEASYGYTF. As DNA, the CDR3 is TGTGCCAGTAGTAGACAGGCCGAGGCCTCCTATGGCTACACCTTC.

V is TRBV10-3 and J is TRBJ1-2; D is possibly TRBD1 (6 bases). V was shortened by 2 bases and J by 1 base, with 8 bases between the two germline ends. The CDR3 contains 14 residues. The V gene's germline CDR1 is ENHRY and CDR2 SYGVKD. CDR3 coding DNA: TGTGCCATCAGTGAGCAACAGGGTAACTATGGCTACACCTTC. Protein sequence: CAISEQQGNYGYTF.

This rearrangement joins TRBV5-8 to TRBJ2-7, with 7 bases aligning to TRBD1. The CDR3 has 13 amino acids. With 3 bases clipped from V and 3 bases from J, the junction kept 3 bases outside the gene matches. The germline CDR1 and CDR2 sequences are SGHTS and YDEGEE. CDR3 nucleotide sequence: TGTGCCAGCAGCTCCCGGGACAGCTACGAGCAGTACTTC. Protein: CASSSRDSYEQYF.

The CDR3 spells CASSVDSLNYGYTF. CDR3 bases: TGTGCCAGCAGCGTGGACAGTCTTAACTATGGCTACACCTTC. The chain is built from TRBV7-2 and TRBJ1-2; a possible D gene is TRBD1 (6 bases). The CDR3 consists of 14 residues. CDR1 SGHTA and CDR2 FQGNSA come from the germline V gene. V lost 5 bases and J lost 1, with 11 bases in between. Combining the CDR3 with reference TRBV7-2 and TRBJ1-2 gives the whole variable domain GAGVSQSPSNKVTEKGKDVELRCDPISGHTALYWYRQSLGQGLEFLIYFQGNSAPDKSGLPSDRFSAERTGGSVSTLTIQRTQQEDSAVYLCASSVDSLNYGYTFGSGTRLTVV.

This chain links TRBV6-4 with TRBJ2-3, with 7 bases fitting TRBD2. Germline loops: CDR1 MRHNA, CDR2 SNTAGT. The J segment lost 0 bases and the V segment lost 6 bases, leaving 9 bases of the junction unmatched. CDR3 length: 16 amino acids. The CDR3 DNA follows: TGTGCCAGCAGCCTCTCGGGAGCGGGGAGCACAGATACGCAGTATTTT. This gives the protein CASSLSGAGSTDTQYF.